This TCR beta chain is drawn from a study of molecular identifiers for immune sequencing clone quantification. This clonotype was seen more than once but under ten times. TCRdb passed the PCR reads through MiXCR, listing each CDR3 protein once. The data contain about 510,000 distinct CDR3 sequences, approximately 25% of them seen just once; the ten biggest clones take up 0.7% to 0.9%. V lost 6 bases to trimming and J lost 5 bases, with 17 bases between them. This CDR3 has 14 residues. Germline CDR1 MNHEY, CDR2 SVGEGT. This receptor was identified in a human donor in good health. Some libraries in this study had Jurkat cell RNA spiked in. The sequenced sample consisted of naive CD8+ T cells from blood, with Jurkat cell RNA spiked in. Subset described: FACS-sorted CD8+CD4-CCR7+CD45RA+ naive T cells. V and J are TRBV6-2 or TRBV6-3 and TRBJ2-7; tentatively, D is TRBD1 or TRBD2 (5 bases each). CDR3 bases: TGTGCCAGCAGCAGCACCGGGGCCGGCGACGAGCAGTACTTC. It encodes CASSSTGAGDEQYF.